A selection of T cell receptor beta chains follows, all from one sample in a study of human T cells and chemical hapten exposure. MiXCR, run by TCRdb on the RACE reads, gives a single entry per CDR3 protein. The sample shows some 91,000 distinct CDR3 sequences, 25% to 35% of them seen only once. This material consisted of whole blood, taken in connection with sensitization to the hapten diphenylcyclopropenone (DPC). These receptors were obtained from a man in his forties or fifties with alopecia areata. Some clones in this sample may be carry-over from other donors' samples. The CDR3 runs from the conserved cysteine through the conserved F or W. A D gene is named only where the DNA matches it firmly. Part of the rows lack a size; the others show once, few, many or a class for expanded clones.

V gene	D gene	clone size	J gene	CDR3 protein	CDR3 DNA
TRBV20-1	.	few	TRBJ2-2	CSVTGPGARTGELFF	TGCAGTGTTACAGGACCAGGGGCAAGGACCGGGGAGCTGTTTTTT
TRBV28	.	few	TRBJ2-5	CASSPPGAKETQYF	TGTGCCAGCAGTCCCCCCGGAGCGAAAGAGACCCAGTACTTC
TRBV5-1	.	few	TRBJ2-7	CASSLGGGTSHEQYF	TGCGCCAGCAGCTTGGGCGGGGGCACTAGCCACGAGCAGTACTTC
TRBV27	.	.	TRBJ1-2	CASSYRPVDGYTF	TGTGCCAGCAGTTACAGGCCGGTCGATGGCTACACCTTC
TRBV13	.	.	TRBJ2-7	CASSRGRNLAYEQYF	TGTGCCAGCAGCCGGGGACGGAATCTGGCCTACGAGCAGTACTTC
TRBV20-1	.	.	TRBJ2-7	CSAREYEQYF	TGCAGTGCTAGAGAGTACGAGCAGTACTTC
TRBV5-6	.	.	TRBJ2-7	CASSLDPDTGLQLSYEQYF	TGTGCCAGCAGCTTGGATCCCGACACTGGGTTGCAACTCTCCTACGAGCAGTACTTC
TRBV12-3/TRBV12-4	TRBD1	.	TRBJ2-7	CASSWTGYEQYF	TGTGCCAGCAGCTGGACAGGTTACGAGCAGTACTTC
TRBV20-1	.	.	TRBJ1-4	CSATSGANEKLFF	TGCAGTGCTACCTCAGGGGCTAATGAAAAACTGTTTTTT
TRBV20-1	.	.	TRBJ2-6	CSAASGANVLTF	TGCAGTGCCGCCTCTGGGGCCAACGTCCTGACTTTC
TRBV6-5	.	few	TRBJ1-1	CASSYRGNTEAFF	TGTGCCAGCAGTTACAGGGGGAACACTGAAGCTTTCTTT
TRBV20-1	TRBD2	.	TRBJ2-1	CSARARLAGELEQFF	TGCAGTGCTAGAGCCCGACTAGCGGGAGAGCTTGAGCAGTTCTTC
TRBV2	.	.	TRBJ1-6	CASSDRDTFNSPLHF	TGTGCCAGCAGTGACAGAGACACTTTTAATTCACCCCTCCACTTT
TRBV30	.	.	TRBJ2-5	CAWTVGSETQYF	TGTGCCTGGACGGTGGGATCGGAGACCCAGTACTTC